These 10 T cell receptor beta chains were all obtained from the same sample, sequenced in a study of blood T cell repertoires in COVID-19. Libraries were prepared by immunoSEQ multiplex PCR; TCRdb keeps only in-frame clonotypes and omits some of them. The table has a few hundred thousand clones, around four fifths seen once; the top ten hold about 5.4%. The sample consisted of PBMCs or T cells enriched from blood (not recorded which). The receptors come from a woman in her forties or fifties who had recovered from COVID-19.

The CDR3 bases are TGTGCCAGTAGTACGAGCGGCAGGGGGGACTATGGCTACACCTTC. Translation gives CASSTSGRGDYGYTF. The J gene is TRBJ1-2, the V gene TRBV19; 7 nucleotides align to TRBD1. V shed 4 bases and J 3 bases; nucleotides not matched to a gene: 8. The V gene's germline CDR1 is LNHDA and CDR2 SQIVND (reference sequence). The CDR3 sequence is 15 residues long.

The chain carries TRBV2 and TRBJ1-1; possible D gene TRBD1, 5 bases. CDR1 is SNHLY and CDR2 is FYNNEI in the germline V gene. Trimming removed 4 bases from V and 1 base from J, with 10 bases in between. This CDR3 contains 14 residues. This CDR3 reads CASSVQGGNTEAFF. CDR3 sequence (DNA): TGTGCCAGCAGTGTTCAGGGAGGGAACACTGAAGCTTTCTTT.

The gene calls are TRBV18 and TRBJ1-2; 8 bases are a match to TRBD1. This CDR3 is built from 15 residues. The J segment lost 4 bases and the V segment lost 5 bases, leaving 9 bases of the junction unmatched. Per germline, CDR1 KGHSH and CDR2 LQKENI. The CDR3 sequence: CASSAGQGSVYGYTF. The CDR3 nucleotides are TGTGCCAGCTCAGCCGGACAGGGCTCTGTCTATGGCTACACCTTC. Based on the CDR3 plus reference TRBV18 and TRBJ1-2, the full variable domain is NAGVMQNPRHLVRRRGQEARLRCSPMKGHSHVYWYRQLPEEGLKFMVYLQKENIIDESGMPKERFSAEFPKEGPSILRIQQVVRGDSAAYFCASSAGQGSVYGYTFGSGTRLTVV.

This clone was detected once. The rearrangement links TRBV3-1 (or the pseudogene TRBV3-2) to TRBJ1-3; TRBD1 aligns across 8 bases. V was clipped by 4 bases and J by 4 bases; unmatched bases: 12. This CDR3 is 17 amino acids long. Germline loops: CDR1 LGHDT, CDR2 YNNKEL (reference sequence). CDR3 DNA sequence: TGTGCCAGCAGCCGTGAGCCTAGGGCAGGGGGCGGAAACACCATATATTTT. Translating gives CASSREPRAGGGNTIYF.

This clone is a singleton in its sample. This rearrangement joins TRBV18 to TRBJ1-1, with 7 bases fitting TRBD1. Per the germline V gene, CDR1 is KGHSH and CDR2 is LQKENI. Trimming cost V 0 bases and J 2 bases; bases outside gene matches: 3. This CDR3 is built from 15 residues. CDR3 in DNA: TGTGCCAGCTCACCACCGGGACAGTATAACACTGAAGCTTTCTTT. It is translated as CASSPPGQYNTEAFF.

The chain combines TRBV12-3 or TRBV12-4 with TRBJ1-2; tentative D call: TRBD1 (6 bases). V was shortened by 5 bases and J by 2 bases, with 9 bases between the two germline ends. The CDR3 has 13 residues. The CDR3 nucleotides read TGTGCCAGCAGTCGGGACATCAACTATGGCTACACCTTC. This translates into CASSRDINYGYTF.

The chain employs TRBV19 and TRBJ1-1; D remains ambiguous. The CDR3 spans 14 residues. Germline lookup yields CDR1 LNHDA and CDR2 SQIVND (reference sequence). Trimming took off 1 base at V and 4 bases at J, with 10 bases between the two ends. CDR3 in DNA: TGTGCCAGTAGTATAGCTGGAGTTGGCACTGAAGCTTTCTTT. Protein: CASSIAGVGTEAFF.

The V and J genes are TRBV9 and TRBJ1-2; D is possibly TRBD1 (5 bases). V lost 3 bases and J 4 bases, leaving 16 bases between the germline ends. This CDR3 spans 15 amino acids. Germline V gene sequence: CDR1 SGDLS, CDR2 YYNGEE. Here the CDR3 reads CASSATDSFSYGYTF. CDR3 DNA: TGTGCCAGCAGCGCAACTGACAGTTTCTCCTATGGCTACACCTTC.

Written as DNA, the CDR3 is TGCGCCAGCAGCTTGGCCGGGACGAACACCGGGGAGCTGTTTTTT. It yields the protein CASSLAGTNTGELFF. This sequence joins TRBV5-1 and TRBJ2-2, with a possible D match to TRBD2 (5 bases). Germline loops: CDR1 SGHRS, CDR2 YFSETQ. V dropped 0 bases and J dropped 0 bases, with 6 bases sitting between them. The CDR3 loop spans 15 amino acids.

J is TRBJ2-3 and V is TRBV5-1; TRBD2 matches at 11 bases. CDR3 length equals 17 residues. V shed 4 bases, J shed 0 bases, and the junction held 7 bases outside the gene matches. CDR1 SGHRS and CDR2 YFSETQ come from the germline V gene. Written as DNA, the CDR3 is TGCGCCAGCAGCCGTCCGGGACTAGCGGAGAGCACAGATACGCAGTATTTT. Protein product: CASSRPGLAESTDTQYF.